The TCR beta chain described here comes from a study of CD8+ T cells in alopecia areata. The table lists this clone with a count of one. In each case, RNA was isolated and then reverse transcribed into cDNA as the sequencing template. TCRdb's table, derived via immunoSEQ multiplex PCR, lists solely in-frame clones and lacks some. The table has about 180,000 clones, roughly 63% seen once; the top ten hold under 2%. The material sequenced was CD4+ T cells sorted from blood, taken at week 0. The source is a human donor with alopecia areata.

CDR3 in amino acids: CSVRDRGNSPLHF. Here the CDR3 DNA reads TGCAGCGTTCGGGACAGGGGTAATTCACCCCTCCACTTT. The gene calls are TRBV29-1 and TRBJ1-6, with 10 bases fitting TRBD1. V dropped 5 bases and J dropped 6; count of bases not matched to a gene: 1. Germline V gene data show CDR1 as SQVTM and CDR2 as ANQGSEA. The CDR3 totals 13 residues.